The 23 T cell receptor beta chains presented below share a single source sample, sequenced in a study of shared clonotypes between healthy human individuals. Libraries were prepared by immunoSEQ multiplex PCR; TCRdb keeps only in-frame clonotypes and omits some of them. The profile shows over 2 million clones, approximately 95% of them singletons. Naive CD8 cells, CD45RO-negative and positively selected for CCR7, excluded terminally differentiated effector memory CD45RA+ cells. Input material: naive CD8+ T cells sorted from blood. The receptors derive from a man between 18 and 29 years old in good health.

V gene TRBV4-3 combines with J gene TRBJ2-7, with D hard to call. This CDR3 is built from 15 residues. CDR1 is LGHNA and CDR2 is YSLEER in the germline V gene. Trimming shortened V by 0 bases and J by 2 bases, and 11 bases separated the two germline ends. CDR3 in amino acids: CASSQDISVTYEQYF. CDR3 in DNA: TGCGCCAGCAGCCAAGATATCTCCGTCACCTACGAGCAGTACTTC.

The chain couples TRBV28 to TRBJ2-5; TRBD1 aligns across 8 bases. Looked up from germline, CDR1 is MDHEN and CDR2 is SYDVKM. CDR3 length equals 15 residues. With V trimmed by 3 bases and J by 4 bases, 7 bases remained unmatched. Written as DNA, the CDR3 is TGTGCCAGCAGTTTCGGACAGGGTTTAGGAGAGACCCAGTACTTC. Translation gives CASSFGQGLGETQYF.

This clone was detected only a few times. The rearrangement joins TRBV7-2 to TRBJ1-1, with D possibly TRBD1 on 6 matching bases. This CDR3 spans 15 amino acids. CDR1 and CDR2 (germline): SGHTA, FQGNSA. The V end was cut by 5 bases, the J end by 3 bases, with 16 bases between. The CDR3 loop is CASSPTGRGYTEAFF. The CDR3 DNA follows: TGTGCCAGCAGCCCTACTGGAAGGGGGTACACTGAAGCTTTCTTT.

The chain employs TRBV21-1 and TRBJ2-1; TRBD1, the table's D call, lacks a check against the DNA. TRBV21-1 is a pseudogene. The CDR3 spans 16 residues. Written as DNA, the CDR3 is TGTGCCAGCAGCAAAGGCCTTGGGACAGGGGACAATGAGCAGTTCTTC. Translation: CASSKGLGTGDNEQFF.

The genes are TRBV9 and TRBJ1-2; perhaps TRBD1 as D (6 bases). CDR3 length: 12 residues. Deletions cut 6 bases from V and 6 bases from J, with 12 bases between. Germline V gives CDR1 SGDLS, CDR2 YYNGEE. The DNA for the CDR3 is TGTGCCAGCAACACCGGGACACATGGCTACACCTTC. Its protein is CASNTGTHGYTF.

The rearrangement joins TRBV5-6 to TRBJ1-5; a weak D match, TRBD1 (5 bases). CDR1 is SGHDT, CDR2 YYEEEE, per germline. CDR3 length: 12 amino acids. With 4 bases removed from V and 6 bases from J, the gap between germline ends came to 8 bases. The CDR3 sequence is CASSIGGQPQHF. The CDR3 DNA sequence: TGTGCCAGCAGCATTGGGGGTCAGCCCCAGCATTTT.

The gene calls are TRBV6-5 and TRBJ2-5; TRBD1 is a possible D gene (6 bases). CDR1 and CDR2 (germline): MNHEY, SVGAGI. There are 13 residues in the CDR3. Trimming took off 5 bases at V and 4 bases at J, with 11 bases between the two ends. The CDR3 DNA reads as TGTGCCAGCAGTGCCTCAGGGGCAGAGACCCAGTACTTC. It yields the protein CASSASGAETQYF.

CDR3 region: CAWSSTNQETQYF. DNA for the CDR3: TGTGCCTGGAGTTCTACTAACCAAGAGACCCAGTACTTC. This sequence joins TRBV30 and TRBJ2-5; no firm D call. The CDR3 has 13 residues. Between the trimmed V and J ends, which lost 2 bases and 0 bases, there was a span of 7 bases. CDR1 and CDR2 (germline): GTSNPN, SVGIG (reference sequence).

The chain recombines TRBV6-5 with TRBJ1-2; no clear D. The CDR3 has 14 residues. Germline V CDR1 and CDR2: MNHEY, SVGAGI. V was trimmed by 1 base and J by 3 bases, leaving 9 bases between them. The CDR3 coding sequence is TGTGCCAGCAGTTACTTTCCGGAAGACTATGGCTACACCTTC. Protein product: CASSYFPEDYGYTF.

CDR3 DNA sequence: TGTGCCACCTGCGGGGGGTTCGGACCAGATACGCAGTATTTT. It translates to CATCGGFGPDTQYF. The chain combines TRBV6-6 with TRBJ2-3; 8 nucleotides line up with TRBD2. Unmatched junction bases numbered 10, after V lost 10 bases and J lost 4 bases. The germline V gene encodes CDR1 MNHNY and CDR2 SVGAGI (reference sequence). This CDR3 has 14 amino acids.

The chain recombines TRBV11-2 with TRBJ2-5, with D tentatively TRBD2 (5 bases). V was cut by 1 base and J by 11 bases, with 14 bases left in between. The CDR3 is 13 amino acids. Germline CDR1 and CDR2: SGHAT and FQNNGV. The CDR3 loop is CASSLGYGWEQYF. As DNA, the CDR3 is TGTGCCAGCAGCTTAGGGTACGGGTGGGAGCAGTACTTC.

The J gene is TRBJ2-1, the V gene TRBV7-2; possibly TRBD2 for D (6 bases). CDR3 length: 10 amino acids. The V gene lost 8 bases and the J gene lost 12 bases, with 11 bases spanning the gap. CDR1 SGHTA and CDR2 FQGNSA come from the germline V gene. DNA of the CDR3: TGTGCCAGCGGCTCCGGGGGGCAGTTCTTC. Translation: CASGSGGQFF. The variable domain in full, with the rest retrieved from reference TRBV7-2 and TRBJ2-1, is GAGVSQSPSNKVTEKGKDVELRCDPISGHTALYWYRQSLGQGLEFLIYFQGNSAPDKSGLPSDRFSAERTGGSVSTLTIQRTQQEDSAVYLCASGSGGQFFGPGTRLTVL.

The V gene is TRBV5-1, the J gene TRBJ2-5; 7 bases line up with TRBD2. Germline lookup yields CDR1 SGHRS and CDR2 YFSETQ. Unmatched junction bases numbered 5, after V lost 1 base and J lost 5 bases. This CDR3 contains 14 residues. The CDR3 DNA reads TGCGCCAGCAGCTTGAGACGGGGAGGGGAGACCCAGTACTTC. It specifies CASSLRRGGETQYF.

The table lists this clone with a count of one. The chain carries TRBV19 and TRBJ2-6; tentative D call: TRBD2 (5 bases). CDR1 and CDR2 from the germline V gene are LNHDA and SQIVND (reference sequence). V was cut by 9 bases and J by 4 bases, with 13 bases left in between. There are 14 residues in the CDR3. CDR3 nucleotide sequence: TGTGCCAGCAGACCCGGCGGGGGGGCCAACGTCCTGACTTTC. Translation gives CASRPGGGANVLTF.

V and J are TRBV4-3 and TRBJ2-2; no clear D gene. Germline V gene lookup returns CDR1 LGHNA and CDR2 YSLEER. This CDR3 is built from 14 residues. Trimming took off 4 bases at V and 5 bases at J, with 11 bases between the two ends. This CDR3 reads CASSPKLGTGELFF. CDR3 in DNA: TGCGCCAGCAGCCCTAAACTGGGGACCGGGGAGCTGTTTTTT.

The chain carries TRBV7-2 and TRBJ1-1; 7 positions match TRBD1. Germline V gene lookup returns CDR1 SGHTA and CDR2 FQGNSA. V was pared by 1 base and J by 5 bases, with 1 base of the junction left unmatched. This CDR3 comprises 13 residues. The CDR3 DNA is TGTGCCAGCAGCTTAGGGGGACAGACTGAAGCTTTCTTT. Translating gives CASSLGGQTEAFF.

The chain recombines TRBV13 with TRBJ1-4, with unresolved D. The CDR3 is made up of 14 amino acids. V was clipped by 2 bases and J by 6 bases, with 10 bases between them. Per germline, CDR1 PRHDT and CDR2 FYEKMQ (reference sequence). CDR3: CASSLFGQDEKLFF. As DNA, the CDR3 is TGTGCCAGCAGCTTATTCGGGCAGGATGAAAAACTGTTTTTT.

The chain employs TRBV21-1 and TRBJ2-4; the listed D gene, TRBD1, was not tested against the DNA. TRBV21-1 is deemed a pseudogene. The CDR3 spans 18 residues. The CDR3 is CASSKVVARRHAKNIQYF. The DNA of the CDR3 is TGTGCCAGCAGCAAAGTGGTCGCCAGAAGACATGCCAAAAACATTCAGTACTTC.

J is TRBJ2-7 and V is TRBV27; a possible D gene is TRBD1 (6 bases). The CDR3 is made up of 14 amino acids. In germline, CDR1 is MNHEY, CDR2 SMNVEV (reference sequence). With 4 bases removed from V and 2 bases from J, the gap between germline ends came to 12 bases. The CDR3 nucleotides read TGTGCCAGCAGTTCTCTCGACAGGACCTACGAGCAGTACTTC. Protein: CASSSLDRTYEQYF.

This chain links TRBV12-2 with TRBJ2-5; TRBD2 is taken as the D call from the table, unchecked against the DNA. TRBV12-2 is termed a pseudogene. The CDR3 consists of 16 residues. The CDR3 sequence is CASPIEGQEIQETQYF. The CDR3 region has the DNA TGTGCAAGTCCCATAGAGGGTCAGGAGATCCAAGAGACCCAGTACTTC.

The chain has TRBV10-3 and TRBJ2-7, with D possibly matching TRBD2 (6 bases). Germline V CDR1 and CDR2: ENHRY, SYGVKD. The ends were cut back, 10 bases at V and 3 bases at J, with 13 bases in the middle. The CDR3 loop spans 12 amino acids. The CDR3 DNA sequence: TGTGCCACGAGGGACTTTGACTACGAGCAGTACTTC. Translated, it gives CATRDFDYEQYF.

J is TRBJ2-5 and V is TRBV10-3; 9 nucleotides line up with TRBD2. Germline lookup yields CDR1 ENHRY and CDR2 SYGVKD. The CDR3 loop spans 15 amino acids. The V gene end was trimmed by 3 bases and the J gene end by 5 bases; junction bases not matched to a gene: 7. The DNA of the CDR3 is TGTGCCATCAGTGACCGCGGGGGGGCAATCGAGACCCAGTACTTC. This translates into CAISDRGGAIETQYF.

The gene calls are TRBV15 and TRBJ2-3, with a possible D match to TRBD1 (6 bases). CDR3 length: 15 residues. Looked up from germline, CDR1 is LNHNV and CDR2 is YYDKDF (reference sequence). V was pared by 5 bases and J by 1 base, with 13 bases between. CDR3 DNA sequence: TGTGCCACCAGCGGACTGGACAGAGGCACAGATACGCAGTATTTT. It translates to CATSGLDRGTDTQYF. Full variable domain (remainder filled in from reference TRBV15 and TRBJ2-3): DAMVIQNPRYQVTQFGKPVTLSCSQTLNHNVMYWYQQKSSQAPKLLFHYYDKDFNNEADTPDNFQSRRPNTSFCFLDIRSPGLGDTAMYLCATSGLDRGTDTQYFGPGTRLTVL.